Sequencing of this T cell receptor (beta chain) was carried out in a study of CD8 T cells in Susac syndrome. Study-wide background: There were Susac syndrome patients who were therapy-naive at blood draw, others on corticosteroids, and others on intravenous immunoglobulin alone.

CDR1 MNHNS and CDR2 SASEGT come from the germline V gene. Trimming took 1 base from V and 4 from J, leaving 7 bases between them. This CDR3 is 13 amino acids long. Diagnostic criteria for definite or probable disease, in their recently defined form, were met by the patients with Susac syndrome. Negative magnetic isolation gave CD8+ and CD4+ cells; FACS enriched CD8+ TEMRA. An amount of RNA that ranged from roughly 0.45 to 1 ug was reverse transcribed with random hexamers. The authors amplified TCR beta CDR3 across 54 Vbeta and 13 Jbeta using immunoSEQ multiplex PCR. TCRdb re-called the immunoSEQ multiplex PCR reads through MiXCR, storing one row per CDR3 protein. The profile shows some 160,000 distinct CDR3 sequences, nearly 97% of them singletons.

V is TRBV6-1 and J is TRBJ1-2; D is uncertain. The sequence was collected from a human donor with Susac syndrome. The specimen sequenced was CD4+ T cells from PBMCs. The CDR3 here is CASSEGGSYGYTF. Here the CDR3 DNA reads TGTGCCAGCAGTGAAGGGGGAAGCTATGGCTACACCTTC.